This T cell receptor beta chain came from a study of blood T cell repertoires in COVID-19. Study at large: Some COVID-19 samples were acute and others convalescent; all came from the United States, Italy and Spain. PBMCs, B-cell-depleted T cells, or T cells provided the cDNA or gDNA that made up the material.

Original processing notes: Amplification of reference gene primers provided the estimated nucleated cell counts. Measured with immunoSEQ multiplex PCR; TCRdb has only the in-frame clones, and not every one. That table furnishes V, J and clone size, whereas the DNA furnished D and trimming. The repertoire holds some 130,000 clones, with roughly 83% as singletons. V dropped 6 bases and J dropped 13 bases, with 16 bases sitting between them. CDR1 SNHLY and CDR2 FYNNEI come from the germline V gene. The CDR3 extends over 12 amino acids. The sequenced material came from peripheral blood. V and J are TRBV2 and TRBJ1-5, with D possibly TRBD1 on 6 matching bases. This clonotype was obtained from a man between 60 and 75 years old with acute or convalescent COVID-19. The CDR3 DNA follows: TGTGCCAGCAGATCGGGCGGGGGACATCAGCATTTT. It specifies CASRSGGGHQHF.